This T cell receptor (beta chain) was recovered during a study of metastatic and nonmetastatic thyroid tumors. Study summary: Comparative analysis of repertoires was undertaken across blood and tumor or nodule tissue obtained from malignant and benign thyroid patients.

The CDR3 consists of 9 residues. Germline assignment: CDR1 LNHDA and CDR2 SQIVND (reference sequence). The ends were cut back, 9 bases at V and 11 bases at J, with 11 bases in the middle. On this clone: Its antigen is undetermined.

Study-level points and caveats: Patients with malignant thyroid tumors reportedly had significantly higher TCR beta diversity than those with benign nodules, in blood and tumor.

None of the patients had undergone any treatment ahead of thyroid surgery. Per the authors' pipeline: Clinicopathological groups of papillary thyroid cancer showed CDR3 differences that were used to build a distant-metastasis classifier. MiXCR was used by TCRdb to re-call the PCR reads. TCRdb's processing, not the authors' own work, is the source of the V and J calls. This table has about 56,000 clones, 30% appearing once. Sequenced: blood. The source is a female donor with papillary thyroid cancer or a benign thyroid nodule (not recorded which). Some clones in this sample may be carry-over from other donors' samples. This chain links TRBV19 with TRBJ2-7; tentatively, D is TRBD2 (7 bases). CDR3 bases: TGTGCCAGACCGGGGGGCGAGTACTTC. It translates to CARPGGEYF.